These T cell receptor beta chains were read from a single sample in a study of tumor and adjacent non-tumor tissue in lung cancer. MiXCR, applied by TCRdb to the multiplex PCR reads, yields one record per CDR3 protein. The sample gives about 60,000 distinct CDR3 sequences, around two thirds of which show up once; about 32% is in the top ten. The sequencing input was distant non-tumor lung tissue. These receptors were collected from a man between 65 and 85 years old with non-small cell lung cancer. CDR3s include the opening cysteine and the closing phenylalanine or tryptophan. D genes are given only for firm matches.

TRBV11-2	.	CAGSLGPLRGIQETQYF
TRBV12-3/TRBV12-4	.	CASGGNWANVLTF
TRBV28	TRBD1	CASSLYGAGGVSEANVLTF
TRBV20-1	TRBD2	CSALPTSGFKQFF
TRBV20-1	TRBD2	CSALLAGRGPTDTQYF
TRBV12-3/TRBV12-4	.	CVSRPKGWATQYF
TRBV29-1	.	CGVASRSDTQYF
TRBV11-2	TRBD1	CASSSGTVEQGANYGYTF
TRBV7-3	.	CASSSIAQGRTGELFF
TRBV12-3/TRBV12-4	.	CARSLWGRGTEAFF
TRBV6-6	.	CASSYWGGENTEAFF
TRBV11-2	.	CANSLGAGRAETQYF
TRBV10-3	.	CATRDPAGLDTQYF
TRBV4-2	.	CASSPEVLGEQYF
TRBV12-3/TRBV12-4	.	CASRDRHGEKLFF
TRBV28	.	CASSSPATQGYGYTF
TRBV5-4	.	CASSFGKTGSGYTIYF
TRBV7-9	.	CASSSAIAASYEQYF
TRBV7-9	TRBD1	CASILGQEGEYF
TRBV11-2	TRBD1	CTGSLEGQGAYEQYF
TRBV7-9	TRBD2	CASSQGLAGAQEQYF
TRBV4-1	TRBD1	CASSQGQGKYNEQFF
TRBV11-2	TRBD2	CASSPRLRRGTSGSRETQYF
TRBV5-5	TRBD1	CASSFWDSCNVRFF
TRBV20-1	.	CSAHLAEGGNIQYF
TRBV5-5	.	CASSLDRPDTQYF
TRBV7-9	TRBD1	CASSQDRDAYEQYF
TRBV6-5	.	CASSPGIGLDYTF
TRBV20-1	.	CSARDLKGEGSPLHF
TRBV6-4	.	CASSDSWSGEQFF
TRBV4-2	TRBD1	CASSCMTGGNEQYF
TRBV6-2/TRBV6-3	.	CASSMNTEAFF
TRBV10-2	.	CASSATGQGTHYF
TRBV6-5	.	CASSYSNRRSYEQYF
TRBV6-6	.	CASSYRPGTEAFF
TRBV5-1	.	CASSYSGGAPNDQFF
TRBV6-5	.	CASSYPGVTEALF
TRBV29-1	.	CSIGVGVYNEQFF
TRBV20-1	.	CSAREWGSIYNEQLF
TRBV5-5	TRBD1	CASSLTGGHSGNTIYF
TRBV6-2/TRBV6-3	.	CASMTQGYYGYTF
TRBV11-2	.	CASSLGTMQHF
TRBV5-1	.	CASRLAATAEQLF
TRBV29-1	.	CSVGGGSGVSIDTQYF
TRBV29-1	.	CSARTNNQPQHF